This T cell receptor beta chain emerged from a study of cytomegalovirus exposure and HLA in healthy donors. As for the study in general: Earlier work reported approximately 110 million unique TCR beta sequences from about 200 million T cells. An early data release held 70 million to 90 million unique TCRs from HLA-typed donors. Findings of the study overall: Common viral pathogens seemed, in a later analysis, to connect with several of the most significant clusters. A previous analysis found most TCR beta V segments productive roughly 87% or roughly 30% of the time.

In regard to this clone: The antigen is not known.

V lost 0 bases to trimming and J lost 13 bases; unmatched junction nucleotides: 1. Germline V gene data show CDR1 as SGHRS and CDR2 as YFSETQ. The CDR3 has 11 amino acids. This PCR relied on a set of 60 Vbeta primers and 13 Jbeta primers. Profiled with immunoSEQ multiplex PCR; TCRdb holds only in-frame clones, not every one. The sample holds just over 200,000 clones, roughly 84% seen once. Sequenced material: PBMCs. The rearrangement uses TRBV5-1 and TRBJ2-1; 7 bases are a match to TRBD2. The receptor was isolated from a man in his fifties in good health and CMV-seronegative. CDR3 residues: CASSLGTSQFF. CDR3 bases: TGCGCCAGCAGCTTGGGGACTAGTCAGTTCTTC.